This TCR beta chain was identified in a study of T-cell memory formation after mild COVID-19. Study information: Largely donor-specific TCR clusters were found.

Regarding the study as a whole: Largely, contracting CD4+ clones fell within CM and EM, and contracting CD8+ clones within EMRA.

5'RACE, which relied on constant-segment primers, yielded TCR alpha and TCR beta cDNA libraries carrying sample barcodes and UMIs. TCRdb re-derived calls from the 5' RACE reads in MiXCR, one entry per CDR3 protein. This sample has around 430,000 distinct CDR3 sequences, with roughly 15% found just once. In the case of this clonotype: Its antigen is not identified.

Trimming took 5 bases from V and 3 from J; bases not matched to a gene: 4. The germline V gene has CDR1 KGHDR and CDR2 SFDVKD. The CDR3 sequence is 14 residues long. The sequenced sample consisted of PBMCs or a T cell subset sorted from them (not recorded which). This chain connects TRBV24-1 to TRBJ2-3, with 7 bases that match TRBD2. The sequence came from a young man who had mild COVID-19 (a few samples of this study predate the infection). Cell type and time point are not known. The CDR3 region has the DNA TGTGCCACCAGTGCTGGGAGGGGAACAGATACGCAGTATTTT. Translation gives CATSAGRGTDTQYF.